The source of this T cell receptor (beta chain) is a study of T cell repertoires in cytomegalovirus infection. Points from the study as a whole: In two of eight donors, the top clonotype was HLA-C-restricted CMV-specific. Summed frequency of shared TCR beta families picked out CMV carriers who also had the relevant HLA.

To note about this clonotype: Its antigen remains unidentified.

One entry per CDR3 protein results from TCRdb running MiXCR on the reads. The data hold fewer than 950,000 distinct CDR3 sequences, with 32% observed a single time. The CDR3 is 16 amino acids. Germline loops: CDR1 SEHNR, CDR2 FQNEAQ (reference sequence). Between the trimmed V and J ends, which lost 5 bases and 0 bases, there was a span of 14 bases. The chain uses TRBV7-9 and TRBJ2-1; TRBD1 is a possible D gene (6 bases). The specimen was cultured CD8+ T cells from PBMCs, collected from culture after CMV antigen stimulation. The source of this sequence is a human donor in good health (CMV status not recorded). Some clones in this sample may be carry-over from other donors' samples. The CDR3 DNA reads TGTGCCAGCAGCATACGGGACAAGAGCTCCTACAATGAGCAGTTCTTC. It encodes CASSIRDKSSYNEQFF.